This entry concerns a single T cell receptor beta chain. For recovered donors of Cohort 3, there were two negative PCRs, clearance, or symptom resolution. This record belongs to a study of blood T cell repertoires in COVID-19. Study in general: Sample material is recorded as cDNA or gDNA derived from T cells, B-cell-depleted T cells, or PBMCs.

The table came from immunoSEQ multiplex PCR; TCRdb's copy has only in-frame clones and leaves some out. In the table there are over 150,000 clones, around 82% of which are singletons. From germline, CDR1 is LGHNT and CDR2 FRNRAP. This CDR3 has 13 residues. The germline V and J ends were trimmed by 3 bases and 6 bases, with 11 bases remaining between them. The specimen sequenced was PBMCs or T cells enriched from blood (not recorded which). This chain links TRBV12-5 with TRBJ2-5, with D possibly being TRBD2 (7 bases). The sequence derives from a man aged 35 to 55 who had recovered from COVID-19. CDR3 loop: CASGLGGEKTQYF. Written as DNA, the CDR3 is TGTGCTAGTGGTTTAGGGGGGGAAAAGACCCAGTACTTC. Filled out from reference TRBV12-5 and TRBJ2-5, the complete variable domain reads DARVTQTPRHKVTEMGQEVTMRCQPILGHNTVFWYRQTMMQGLELLAYFRNRAPLDDSGMPKDRFSAEMPDATLATLKIQPSEPRDSAVYFCASGLGGEKTQYFGPGTRLLVL.